One and the same sample provided the 4 T cell receptor beta chains below, sequenced in a study of cytomegalovirus exposure and HLA in healthy donors. 60 Vbeta and 13 Jbeta primers were used in PCR. Produced via immunoSEQ multiplex PCR; TCRdb's table is partial and in-frame only. The sample yields about 160,000 clones, 82% seen once. Material: PBMCs. The receptors stem from a male donor in good health and CMV-seronegative.

The chain recombines TRBV25-1 with TRBJ2-3; tentatively, D is TRBD1 (6 bases). Trimming took 1 base from V and 0 from J, leaving 14 bases between them. Germline V lookup: CDR1 MGHDK, CDR2 SYGVNS. The CDR3 contains 17 residues. The CDR3 DNA is TGTGCCAGCAGTGAATTAAGGGGACAAATTAGCACAGATACGCAGTATTTT. Protein sequence: CASSELRGQISTDTQYF.

This chain links TRBV27 with TRBJ2-1, with 9 bases fitting TRBD2. Germline CDR1 is MNHEY and CDR2 is SMNVEV (reference sequence). Germline trimming cut 1 base from V and 10 bases from J; bases unmatched to any gene: 5. This CDR3 is 14 amino acids long. CDR3: CASSLLTSGPEQFF. CDR3 nucleotides: TGTGCCAGCAGTTTATTAACTAGCGGGCCCGAGCAGTTCTTC.

The chain employs TRBV13 and TRBJ2-6; 10 bases agree with TRBD1. V gave up 2 bases and J gave up 2 bases; unmatched junction bases: 9. Germline CDR1 is PRHDT and CDR2 is FYEKMQ (reference sequence). The CDR3 sequence is 19 residues long. CDR3 region: CASSLSYRDRGAGANVLTF. The CDR3 coding sequence is TGTGCCAGCAGCTTATCATACCGGGACAGGGGAGCTGGGGCCAACGTCCTGACTTTC.

Only a few counts were recorded for this clone. The rearrangement joins TRBV6-5 to TRBJ1-2; unclear D gene. In germline, CDR1 is MNHEY, CDR2 SVGAGI. The CDR3 totals 15 residues. Trimming took off 2 bases at V and 2 bases at J, with 12 bases between the two ends. CDR3 in DNA: TGTGCCAGCAGTTACGTTACGGCGGGGAACTATGGCTACACCTTC. It yields the protein CASSYVTAGNYGYTF.